Listed below are T cell receptor beta chains from one sample, sequenced in a study of cytomegalovirus exposure and HLA in healthy donors. Data came from immunoSEQ multiplex PCR; TCRdb stores just in-frame clones and leaves some out. Of more than 150,000 clones listed, about 80% are singletons. The specimen was PBMCs. The receptors derive from a man in his fifties in good health and CMV-seropositive. The CDR3 runs from the conserved cysteine through the conserved F or W. The order of the fields is V gene, J gene, CDR3 protein.

TRBV7-2	TRBJ2-7	CASSSAASGEHEQYF
TRBV5-1	TRBJ2-2	CASHPGQTTPGELFF
TRBV6-5	TRBJ1-4	CASSYLTRGSGEKLFF
TRBV28	TRBJ2-2	CASSFGGGVTGELFF
TRBV10-3	TRBJ2-3	CAIRPSGTGLTSTDTQYF
TRBV4-3	TRBJ2-1	CASSPWVAGGNEQFF
TRBV15	TRBJ1-2	CATSRDPGVYGYTF
TRBV9	TRBJ2-1	CASSPRTSPEQFF
TRBV4-1	TRBJ1-2	CASSHTGSGYTF
TRBV5-6	TRBJ2-1	CASSWGTGANEQFF
TRBV7-6	TRBJ2-1	CASSTRTGGSSYNEQFF
TRBV6-1	TRBJ2-7	CASSVAGEVSYEQYF
TRBV11-2	TRBJ1-2	CASSLDRAGEGYGYTF
TRBV29-1	TRBJ1-1	CSAATGGGGTEAFF
TRBV30	TRBJ2-4	CAWSPPGQVAKNIQYF
TRBV7-2	TRBJ2-3	CASSPQTGATDTQYF
TRBV28	TRBJ2-3	CASSPGLASDTQYF
TRBV27	TRBJ2-1	CASSLAAYNEQFF
TRBV9	TRBJ2-3	CASSVLGGLAGLTDTQYF
TRBV25-1	TRBJ1-4	CASSEYQGLGFEKLFF
TRBV9	TRBJ1-5	CASSIKEGNQPQHF
TRBV6-1	TRBJ1-6	CASRQGDSNSPLHF
TRBV5-1	TRBJ2-1	CASSLLQTSGVSYNEQFF
TRBV6-6	TRBJ1-1	CASKDRGNTEAFF
TRBV19	TRBJ1-5	CASSIPRAHGPQHF
TRBV7-8	TRBJ2-7	CASSPGWVAGEQYF
TRBV7-6	TRBJ2-5	CASSIDPGPQETQYF
TRBV19	TRBJ2-1	CASSIDQGQGRNEQFF
TRBV5-6	TRBJ2-7	CASSLSGAYEQYF
TRBV2	TRBJ1-2	CASSHEKGGSGYTF
TRBV7-2	TRBJ2-1	CASRAGFSYNEQFF
TRBV28	TRBJ2-7	CASSIDRGPSYEQYF
TRBV2	TRBJ1-5	CASSGQGTNNQPQHF
TRBV28	TRBJ2-2	CASRPGVAGELFF
TRBV7-9	TRBJ2-2	CASSSNPGELFF
TRBV6-6	TRBJ2-1	CASSYGGGRYNEQFF